This T cell receptor (beta chain) was sequenced during a study of immune evolution from preneoplasia to lung adenocarcinoma. General study findings and limits: Clonality was highest in normal lung, lower in later-stage lesions apparently.

The CDR3 is made up of 15 amino acids. Germline CDR1 reads SGHRS; CDR2 reads YFSETQ. Trimming cost V 3 bases and J 2 bases; bases outside gene matches: 7. For this clone: Its cognate antigen is unknown.

The method was immunoSEQ multiplex PCR; TCRdb's version includes in-frame clones alone and lacks a portion of them. This sample yields around 5,500 clones, of which approximately 70% are seen a single time; 20% to 25% belongs to the top ten. The sequenced sample consisted of FFPE adjacent normal lung tissue. The V and J genes are TRBV5-1 and TRBJ2-7, with 8 nucleotides matching TRBD1. The source is an elderly person with lung adenocarcinoma. Here the CDR3 reads CASSSGQEGTYEQYF. CDR3 nucleotides: TGCGCCAGCAGCTCGGGACAGGAGGGAACCTACGAGCAGTACTTC.